This T cell receptor (beta chain) was identified during a study of T-cell reconstitution after alpha-beta-depleted transplantation in children. During its preparation, the TCRbeta library received unique molecular identifiers. A single record per CDR3 protein comes from TCRdb applying MiXCR to the PCR reads. The sample records about 980,000 distinct CDR3 sequences, roughly 29% being singletons. Trimming pared 4 bases from V and 4 bases from J, leaving 10 bases between. The CDR3 has 14 residues. Germline V gene data show CDR1 as ENHRY and CDR2 as SYGVKD. On this clonotype itself: The antigen is unknown.

Study-wide findings and caveats: Recipient T cells and thymic progenitors that survived were the source of the high TCRbeta diversity seen at day 60 in some patients. Roughly two months post-transplant, alpha-beta T cells reportedly originated from several hundred graft clones that had expanded. Diversity and T-cell counts at one year after transplant derived mostly from new T cells.

The receptor's source is a boy less than two years old who had a stem cell transplant for SCID, so the T cells may come from the graft donor. This rearrangement joins TRBV10-3 to TRBJ2-2; D ambiguous. The specimen comprised PBMCs, mostly from graft donor cells, sampled 360 days after TCRalphabeta/CD19-depleted stem cell transplant. In DNA form, the CDR3 reads TGTGCCATCAGTGCTGGACGGAGCACCGGGGAGCTGTTTTTT. This codes for CAISAGRSTGELFF.